The TCR beta chain described here comes from a study of blood T cell repertoires in COVID-19. About the research overall: Acute and convalescent COVID-19 samples came from the United States, Italy and Spain.

This table comes from immunoSEQ multiplex PCR, and its TCRdb copy is limited to in-frame clones, with some not included. The sample carries fewer than 15,000 clones, around 87% recorded once. The CDR3 extends over 17 amino acids. V gave up 1 base and J gave up 1 base; unmatched junction bases: 4. CDR1 and CDR2 from the germline V gene are MNHEY and SMNVEV (reference sequence). This clonotype was obtained from a human donor with active COVID-19. The donor label of this sample is uncertain. This chain connects TRBV27 to TRBJ2-2, with 9 positions matching TRBD1. The sample consisted of peripheral blood. The CDR3 sequence: CASSLFGQGKNTGELFF. The CDR3 DNA is TGTGCCAGCAGTTTATTCGGACAGGGGAAGAACACCGGGGAGCTGTTTTTT.